This is a list of T cell receptor beta chains from one sample in a study of CD8 T cells in Susac syndrome. A single record per CDR3 protein comes from TCRdb applying MiXCR to the immunoSEQ multiplex PCR reads. The sample consists of tens of thousands of distinct CDR3 sequences, more than 85% of them appearing once. The sequencing sample was made of CD8+ T cells from PBMCs. The receptors here all came from a human donor with multiple sclerosis. The CDR3 runs from the conserved cysteine through the conserved F or W. The D gene is left open where the match is weak. Expanded clones get a size class; other rows say once, few or many, or leave the size out.

clone_size: .; j_call: TRBJ2-5; v_call: TRBV27; d_call: TRBD2; cdr3_nt: TGTGCCAGCAGGATGATACTAGCGGGGGACCAAGAGACCCAGTACTTC; cdr3_aa: CASRMILAGDQETQYF
clone_size: .; j_call: TRBJ2-6; v_call: TRBV20-1; d_call: .; cdr3_nt: TGCAGTGCTTCCGACAGTACCGGGGCCAACGTCCTGACTTTC; cdr3_aa: CSASDSTGANVLTF
clone_size: .; j_call: TRBJ2-2; v_call: TRBV12-3/TRBV12-4; d_call: TRBD2; cdr3_nt: TGTGCCAGCAAGGTGCTAGCGGGAGGGTACACCAGGGAGCTGTTTTTT; cdr3_aa: CASKVLAGGYTRELFF
clone_size: .; j_call: TRBJ2-1; v_call: TRBV19; d_call: TRBD2; cdr3_nt: TGTGCCAGTAGTATCGTGGGACTAGCGGGTAATGAGCAGTTCTTC; cdr3_aa: CASSIVGLAGNEQFF
clone_size: .; j_call: TRBJ2-1; v_call: TRBV5-4; d_call: TRBD2; cdr3_nt: TGTGCCAGCAAGGGACTAGCGGGGGGGGAGCAGTTCTTC; cdr3_aa: CASKGLAGGEQFF
clone_size: .; j_call: TRBJ1-1; v_call: TRBV7-6; d_call: .; cdr3_nt: TGTGCCAGCAGCATCAGGACGGAGACGCGGTTCGCTGAAGCTTTCTTT; cdr3_aa: CASSIRTETRFAEAFF
clone_size: once; j_call: TRBJ1-5; v_call: TRBV19; d_call: TRBD1; cdr3_nt: TGTGCCAGTAGTATGGGGCAGGGGGTCAATCAGCCCCAGCATTTT; cdr3_aa: CASSMGQGVNQPQHF
clone_size: .; j_call: TRBJ1-1; v_call: TRBV6-5; d_call: .; cdr3_nt: TGTGCCAGCAGTTACTCTGGCATCACTGAAGCTTTCTTT; cdr3_aa: CASSYSGITEAFF
clone_size: .; j_call: TRBJ2-7; v_call: TRBV12-3/TRBV12-4; d_call: TRBD1; cdr3_nt: TGTGCCAGCAGTGTGGGACAGGCTGTCAACTACGAGCAGTACTTC; cdr3_aa: CASSVGQAVNYEQYF
clone_size: .; j_call: TRBJ2-5; v_call: TRBV5-1; d_call: .; cdr3_nt: TGCGCCAGCAGCTTGGGAATCGCAGAGACCCAGTACTTC; cdr3_aa: CASSLGIAETQYF
clone_size: .; j_call: TRBJ2-1; v_call: TRBV6-6; d_call: .; cdr3_nt: TGTGCCAGCGCTCCGATCAATCAAGATGAGCAGTTCTTC; cdr3_aa: CASAPINQDEQFF
clone_size: few; j_call: TRBJ2-7; v_call: TRBV12-3/TRBV12-4; d_call: .; cdr3_nt: TGTGCCAGCAGTTCCGGGACACGGGAGCAGTACTTC; cdr3_aa: CASSSGTREQYF
clone_size: few; j_call: TRBJ1-2; v_call: TRBV13; d_call: TRBD1; cdr3_nt: TGTGCCAGCAGCAGAGGGTTCGAGGGGGCCCCCATTGAAGGCTACACCTTC; cdr3_aa: CASSRGFEGAPIEGYTF
clone_size: .; j_call: TRBJ1-2; v_call: TRBV5-4; d_call: .; cdr3_nt: TGTGCCAGCAGCCAAAGATCGGATTACACCTTC; cdr3_aa: CASSQRSDYTF
clone_size: once; j_call: TRBJ2-3; v_call: TRBV7-8; d_call: .; cdr3_nt: TGTGCCAGCAGCTTAAGGCGGAGGGCTCACCCCGATACGCAGTATTTT; cdr3_aa: CASSLRRRAHPDTQYF
clone_size: .; j_call: TRBJ2-2; v_call: TRBV6-1; d_call: TRBD1; cdr3_nt: TGTGCCAGCAGTAGAGGGACAGGGGGCCCGAACACCGGGGAGCTGTTTTTT; cdr3_aa: CASSRGTGGPNTGELFF
clone_size: .; j_call: TRBJ1-1; v_call: TRBV6-1; d_call: TRBD1; cdr3_nt: TGTGCCAGCAGTGAAGGGGGACAGTTTGACACTGAAGCTTTCTTT; cdr3_aa: CASSEGGQFDTEAFF
clone_size: .; j_call: TRBJ1-5; v_call: TRBV19; d_call: .; cdr3_nt: TGTGCCAAAGACTCTGATAGCAATCAGCCCCAGCATTTT; cdr3_aa: CAKDSDSNQPQHF
clone_size: .; j_call: TRBJ1-5; v_call: TRBV15; d_call: .; cdr3_nt: TGTGCCACCAGCAGAGTTTCCTGGAATGGCAATCAGCCCCAGCATTTT; cdr3_aa: CATSRVSWNGNQPQHF
clone_size: .; j_call: TRBJ2-3; v_call: TRBV2; d_call: .; cdr3_nt: TGTGCCAGCAGTGATGCGGGGGCCACAGATACGCAGTATTTT; cdr3_aa: CASSDAGATDTQYF
clone_size: .; j_call: TRBJ2-1; v_call: TRBV12-5; d_call: .; cdr3_nt: TGTGCTAGTGGTCACACTAGAGACAATGAGCAGTTCTTC; cdr3_aa: CASGHTRDNEQFF
clone_size: .; j_call: TRBJ1-5; v_call: TRBV20-1; d_call: .; cdr3_nt: TGCAGTGCTACCCCGATCCGGGGGGGAGGCAATCAGCCCCAGCATTTT; cdr3_aa: CSATPIRGGGNQPQHF
clone_size: .; j_call: TRBJ2-7; v_call: TRBV30; d_call: .; cdr3_nt: TGTGCCTGGAGTTACAGCGCCTACGAGCAGTACTTC; cdr3_aa: CAWSYSAYEQYF
clone_size: .; j_call: TRBJ2-7; v_call: TRBV30; d_call: TRBD2; cdr3_nt: TGTGCCTGGAGCCCAAATTACGGTGAGCGGGGACTCGAGCAGTACTTC; cdr3_aa: CAWSPNYGERGLEQYF
clone_size: few; j_call: TRBJ2-2; v_call: TRBV3-1; d_call: .; cdr3_nt: TGTGCCAGCAGCCTAGTTACCGGGGAGCTGTTTTTT; cdr3_aa: CASSLVTGELFF
clone_size: .; j_call: TRBJ1-1; v_call: TRBV12-3/TRBV12-4; d_call: .; cdr3_nt: TGTGCCAGCAGTTTCAAGGGTCCGAACACTGAAGCTTTCTTT; cdr3_aa: CASSFKGPNTEAFF
clone_size: .; j_call: TRBJ2-7; v_call: TRBV7-9; d_call: TRBD2; cdr3_nt: TGTGCCAGCAGCTGGGCGGGAGCGGGCGAGCAGTACTTC; cdr3_aa: CASSWAGAGEQYF
clone_size: .; j_call: TRBJ2-1; v_call: TRBV5-1; d_call: .; cdr3_nt: TGCGCCAGCAGCTTGGCGGCTGGCTCCTACAATGAGCAGTTCTTC; cdr3_aa: CASSLAAGSYNEQFF
clone_size: .; j_call: TRBJ2-3; v_call: TRBV15; d_call: TRBD2; cdr3_nt: TGTGCCACCAGCAGAGACCCCTCTCTAGCGGGAATGTCAGATACGCAGTATTTT; cdr3_aa: CATSRDPSLAGMSDTQYF
clone_size: .; j_call: TRBJ2-7; v_call: TRBV6-1; d_call: .; cdr3_nt: TGTGCCAGCAGTGTTTTGAGGGTACAAGTAGGCGAGCAGTACTTC; cdr3_aa: CASSVLRVQVGEQYF
clone_size: .; j_call: TRBJ2-5; v_call: TRBV9; d_call: TRBD1; cdr3_nt: TGTGCCAGCAGCGTAGAGGGGACAGGGGTGGAGACCCAGTACTTC; cdr3_aa: CASSVEGTGVETQYF
clone_size: .; j_call: TRBJ2-7; v_call: TRBV5-1; d_call: .; cdr3_nt: TGCGCCAGCAGCTTATCAGGGGCGACCTCCGAGCAGTACTTC; cdr3_aa: CASSLSGATSEQYF
clone_size: .; j_call: TRBJ1-1; v_call: TRBV11-2; d_call: .; cdr3_nt: TGTGCCAGCAGCTTATGGAAGGAGAACACTGAAGCTTTCTTT; cdr3_aa: CASSLWKENTEAFF
clone_size: .; j_call: TRBJ1-5; v_call: TRBV13; d_call: .; cdr3_nt: TGTGCCAGCAGCTTAAACGGCAATCAGCCCCAGCATTTT; cdr3_aa: CASSLNGNQPQHF
clone_size: .; j_call: TRBJ2-7; v_call: TRBV6-2/TRBV6-3; d_call: TRBD2; cdr3_nt: TGTGCCAGCAGTTACGAGACTAGCGGCTACGAGCAGTACTTC; cdr3_aa: CASSYETSGYEQYF
clone_size: .; j_call: TRBJ1-4; v_call: TRBV9; d_call: .; cdr3_nt: TGTGCCAGCAGCCCCGGGACGGAAAAACTGTTTTTT; cdr3_aa: CASSPGTEKLFF
clone_size: .; j_call: TRBJ2-7; v_call: TRBV27; d_call: TRBD1; cdr3_nt: TGTGCCAGCAGTGTCGGACAGGGTGGCTGGTACGAGCAGTACTTC; cdr3_aa: CASSVGQGGWYEQYF
clone_size: .; j_call: TRBJ1-5; v_call: TRBV6-5; d_call: .; cdr3_nt: TGTGCCAGCAGTGACGGGGTAAATAGCAATCAGCCCCAGCATTTT; cdr3_aa: CASSDGVNSNQPQHF
clone_size: .; j_call: TRBJ2-7; v_call: TRBV4-3; d_call: .; cdr3_nt: TGCGCCAGCAGCCAGGTTTTCGGGGGCTACGAGCAGTACTTC; cdr3_aa: CASSQVFGGYEQYF
clone_size: .; j_call: TRBJ1-5; v_call: TRBV2; d_call: .; cdr3_nt: TGTGCCAGCAGTCAACAGTACAGGGTACCAAATCAGCCCCAGCATTTT; cdr3_aa: CASSQQYRVPNQPQHF
clone_size: once; j_call: TRBJ2-3; v_call: TRBV25-1; d_call: TRBD2; cdr3_nt: TGTGCCAGCAGCCCGACTAGCGGGAGTAGGGATACGCAGTATTTT; cdr3_aa: CASSPTSGSRDTQYF